This entry describes one T cell receptor beta chain. Its cognate antigen is unknown. Confetti depigmentation, marking active vitiligo, was absent in these patients. The sample originates from a study of resident and recirculating memory T cells in vitiligo. Study summary: Samples were epidermis from two lesional and two nonlesional sites, plus PBMCs. Notes on the study in general: No unique dominant TCR clone was found in vitiligo lesions. Different lesions suggested infiltration by different T cell clones.

The CDR3 sequence is 15 residues long. With 3 bases clipped from V and 6 bases from J, the junction kept 6 bases outside the gene matches. Germline CDR1 MDHEN, CDR2 SYDVKM. Generated by immunoSEQ multiplex PCR, the TCRdb table keeps only in-frame clones and is missing some. The sample holds 72,000 or so clones, around 90% seen once. The V call is TRBV28, the J call TRBJ2-1; 9 positions agree with TRBD2. The receptor comes from a male donor with vitiligo. Sample: blood. The CDR3 protein is CASSLRLAGPNEQFF. The CDR3 bases are TGTGCCAGCAGTTTGAGGCTAGCGGGACCCAATGAGCAGTTCTTC.